At least ten counts were recorded for the clone carrying this T cell receptor (beta chain). Its antigen is unidentified. This sample was taken from a study of T cell repertoires in cytomegalovirus infection. There are 14 residues in the CDR3. Germline lookup yields CDR1 SGHAT and CDR2 FQDESV (reference sequence). The ends lost 5 bases at V and 0 bases at J; junction bases unmatched: 2. TCRdb used MiXCR to reprocess the reads, holding one entry per CDR3 protein. The table has some 940,000 distinct CDR3 sequences, less than 35% seen once. The sample was cultured CD8+ T cells from PBMCs, taken from culture after CMV antigen stimulation. The sequence derives from a human donor in good health (CMV status not recorded). Some clones in this sample may be carry-over from other donors' samples. This chain links TRBV11-1 with TRBJ2-3; 7 positions agree with TRBD1. DNA for the CDR3: TGTGCCAGCAGCGGGGACAGAAGCACAGATACGCAGTATTTT. Amino acid sequence: CASSGDRSTDTQYF.